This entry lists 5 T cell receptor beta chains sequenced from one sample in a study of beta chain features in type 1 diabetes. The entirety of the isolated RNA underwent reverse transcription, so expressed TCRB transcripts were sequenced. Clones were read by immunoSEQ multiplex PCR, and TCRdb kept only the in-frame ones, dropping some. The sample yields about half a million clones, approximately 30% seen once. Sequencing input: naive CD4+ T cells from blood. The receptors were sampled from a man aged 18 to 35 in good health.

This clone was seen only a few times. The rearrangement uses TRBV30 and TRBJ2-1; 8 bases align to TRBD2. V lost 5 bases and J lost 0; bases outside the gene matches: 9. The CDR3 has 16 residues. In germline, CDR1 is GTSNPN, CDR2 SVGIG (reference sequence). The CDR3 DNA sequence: TGTGCCTGGTGGGGAGGCGGGAGGATCTCCTACAATGAGCAGTTCTTC. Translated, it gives CAWWGGGRISYNEQFF.

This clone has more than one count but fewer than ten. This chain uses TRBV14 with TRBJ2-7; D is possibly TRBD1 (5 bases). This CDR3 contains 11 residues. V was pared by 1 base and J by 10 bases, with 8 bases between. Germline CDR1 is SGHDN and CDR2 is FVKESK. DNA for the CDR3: TGTGCCAGCAGCCAAGCAGGGTATCAGTACTTC. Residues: CASSQAGYQYF.

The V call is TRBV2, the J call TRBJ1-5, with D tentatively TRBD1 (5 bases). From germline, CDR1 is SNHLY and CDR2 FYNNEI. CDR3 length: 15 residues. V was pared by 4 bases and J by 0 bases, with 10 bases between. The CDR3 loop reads CASSAWTYSNQPQHF. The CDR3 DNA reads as TGTGCCAGCAGTGCTTGGACATATAGCAATCAGCCCCAGCATTTT.

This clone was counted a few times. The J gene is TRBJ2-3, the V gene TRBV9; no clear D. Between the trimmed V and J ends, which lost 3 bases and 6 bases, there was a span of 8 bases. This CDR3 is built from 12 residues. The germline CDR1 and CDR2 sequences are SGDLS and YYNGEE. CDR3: CASSDPRDTQYF. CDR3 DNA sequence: TGTGCCAGCAGCGATCCGAGGGATACGCAGTATTTT.

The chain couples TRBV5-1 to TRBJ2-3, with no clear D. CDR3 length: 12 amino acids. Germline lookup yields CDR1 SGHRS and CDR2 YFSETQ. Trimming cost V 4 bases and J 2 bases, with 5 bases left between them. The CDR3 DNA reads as TGCGCCAGCAGCACCCACACAGATACGCAGTATTTT. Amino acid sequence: CASSTHTDTQYF.